The entry below gives a single TCR beta chain sequence along with its context. Its antigen is unknown. TCRdb's table, derived via immunoSEQ multiplex PCR, lists solely in-frame clones and lacks some. The sample records 120,000 or so clones, under 90% being singletons. This sample is part of a study of T cell responses to AZD1222 COVID-19 vaccine. Study-level results: Repertoires were sampled only after the peak T cell response. Donors, mostly white British, included more females; clonal diversity was possibly underestimated. Baseline serostatus was positive in only six AZD1222 recipients.

After removal of 7 bases from V and 3 bases from J, the junction contained 6 bases not matched to a gene. This CDR3 region has 14 residues. Per the germline V gene, CDR1 is KGHDR and CDR2 is SFDVKD. This TCR derives from an adult in good health. Sequencing was performed on peripheral blood, taken on day 0 of AZD1222 vaccination. The V and J genes are TRBV24-1 and TRBJ1-2; 8 bases map to TRBD1. This chain's CDR3 is CATSQTGQDYGYTF. The DNA for the CDR3 is TGTGCCACCAGCCAGACGGGACAGGACTATGGCTACACCTTC.